The T cell receptor beta chain described here comes from a study of cytomegalovirus exposure and HLA in healthy donors. Findings and limits, study-wide: Researchers reported from a later analysis that most CMV-associated TCR beta chains appeared HLA-restricted. The CMV antigen specificity of a few CMV-associated chains was confirmed through in vitro analysis.

As concerns this clone: The antigen is unknown.

With 60 Vbeta and 13 Jbeta primers, the PCR was carried out. Sequenced by immunoSEQ multiplex PCR; TCRdb stores in-frame clones only, minus some. Of about 130,000 clones listed, 70% to 80% were seen once; the top ten hold approximately 1.6%. Per germline, CDR1 MNHNY and CDR2 SVGAGI (reference sequence). V was cut by 0 bases and J by 10 bases, with 6 bases left in between. This CDR3 region has 12 residues. The TCR comes from a female donor in good health and CMV-seronegative. The material sequenced was PBMCs. This chain joins TRBV6-6 and TRBJ1-4; unclear D gene. CDR3 protein: CASSYSSGKLFF. CDR3 DNA: TGTGCCAGCAGTTACTCGTCGGGAAAACTGTTTTTT.